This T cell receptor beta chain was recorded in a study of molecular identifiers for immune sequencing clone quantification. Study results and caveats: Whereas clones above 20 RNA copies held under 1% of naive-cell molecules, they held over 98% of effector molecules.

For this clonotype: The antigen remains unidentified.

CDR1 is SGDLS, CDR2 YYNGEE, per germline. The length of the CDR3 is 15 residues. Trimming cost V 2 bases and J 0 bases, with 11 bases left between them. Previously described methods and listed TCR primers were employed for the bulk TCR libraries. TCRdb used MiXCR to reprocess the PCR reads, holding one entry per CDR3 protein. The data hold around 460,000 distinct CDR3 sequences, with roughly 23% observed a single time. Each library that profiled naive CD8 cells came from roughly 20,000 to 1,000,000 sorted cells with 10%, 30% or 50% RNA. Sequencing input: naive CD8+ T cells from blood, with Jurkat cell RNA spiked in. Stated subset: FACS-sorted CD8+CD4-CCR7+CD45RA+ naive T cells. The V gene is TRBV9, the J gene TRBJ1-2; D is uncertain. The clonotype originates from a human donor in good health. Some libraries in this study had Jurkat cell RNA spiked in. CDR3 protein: CASSVDWTANYGYTF. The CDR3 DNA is TGTGCCAGCAGCGTCGATTGGACGGCTAACTATGGCTACACCTTC.